A single sample is the source of the 23 T cell receptor beta chains below, sequenced in a study of cytotoxic CD8 clonotypes in ibrutinib-treated CLL. Here immunoSEQ multiplex PCR was the method, and the copy in TCRdb shows in-frame clones only, minus some. The sample contains a few hundred thousand clones, roughly 70% of which appear only once. Sequenced material: PBMCs, taken after 36 months of ibrutinib treatment. Receptors originate from a human donor with chronic lymphocytic leukemia.

The chain carries TRBV9 and TRBJ2-5; tentative D call: TRBD1 (6 bases). Per germline, CDR1 SGDLS and CDR2 YYNGEE. The CDR3 is 15 amino acids. V was cut by 4 bases and J by 4 bases, with 17 bases left in between. CDR3 bases: TGTGCCAGCAGCCCACGGCAGGGGTGGGGAGAGACCCAGTACTTC. This sequence encodes CASSPRQGWGETQYF.

V and J are TRBV4-1 and TRBJ2-7; D tentatively reads TRBD1 or TRBD2 (5 bases each). The CDR3 is 15 residues long. V lost 3 bases to trimming and J lost 3 bases, with 15 bases between them. Germline V CDR1 and CDR2: MGHRA, YSYEKL. In DNA, the CDR3 is TGCGCCAGCAGCCACAGGGCGACTGGGGGCTACGAGCAGTACTTC. This encodes CASSHRATGGYEQYF.

The V call is TRBV29-1, the J call TRBJ2-7; D perhaps matches TRBD1 (6 bases). V was trimmed by 7 bases and J by 3 bases, leaving 13 bases between them. The CDR3 spans 12 residues. Germline CDR1 SQVTM, CDR2 ANQGSEA. The CDR3 protein is CSAVKDSYEQYF. In nucleotides, the CDR3 is TGCAGCGCCGTGAAGGACAGCTACGAGCAGTACTTC.

The chain links TRBV7-2 to TRBJ2-7; D gene uncertain. The germline V gene encodes CDR1 SGHTA and CDR2 FQGNSA. Trimming took off 1 base at V and 2 bases at J, with 6 bases between the two ends. The CDR3 contains 13 residues. The CDR3 reads CASSLGRTYEQYF. CDR3 DNA sequence: TGTGCCAGCAGCTTAGGACGAACCTACGAGCAGTACTTC.

The chain recombines TRBV7-9 with TRBJ2-1; D is unresolved. Per germline, CDR1 SEHNR and CDR2 FQNEAQ (reference sequence). Deletions cut 1 base from V and 5 bases from J, with 15 bases between. The CDR3 length is 16 residues. The CDR3: CASSLVPSASHNEQFF. DNA for the CDR3: TGTGCCAGCAGCTTAGTTCCCAGCGCATCCCACAATGAGCAGTTCTTC.

This clone was seen many times. The J gene is TRBJ1-1, the V gene TRBV7-6; D remains unclear. This CDR3 has 13 amino acids. The germline V and J ends were trimmed by 1 base and 1 base, with 4 bases remaining between them. Germline values: CDR1 SGHVS, CDR2 FNYEAQ. Here the CDR3 reads CASSLDANTEAFF. CDR3 coding DNA: TGTGCCAGCAGCTTAGATGCGAACACTGAAGCTTTCTTT.

Written as DNA, the CDR3 is TGCGCCAGCAGTGAGTTGGCCTTCTTCGGGAAAAACATTCAGTACTTC. Translating gives CASSELAFFGKNIQYF. The chain has TRBV10-2 and TRBJ2-4; D unresolved. The CDR3 covers 16 residues. V was shortened by 1 base and J by 4 bases, with 14 bases between the two germline ends. Germline loops: CDR1 WSHSY, CDR2 SAAADI.

V is TRBV7-2 and J is TRBJ1-2; 8 bases agree with TRBD1. Germline trimming cut 7 bases from V and 8 bases from J; bases unmatched to any gene: 15. Germline lookup yields CDR1 SGHTA and CDR2 FQGNSA. The CDR3 loop spans 15 amino acids. The DNA for the CDR3 is TGTGCCAGCAAGACAGGGGTATTAAGCCTTAAAGGCTACACCTTC. Translation: CASKTGVLSLKGYTF. The full variable domain, completed using reference TRBV7-2 and TRBJ1-2, is GAGVSQSPSNKVTEKGKDVELRCDPISGHTALYWYRQSLGQGLEFLIYFQGNSAPDKSGLPSDRFSAERTGGSVSTLTIQRTQQEDSAVYLCASKTGVLSLKGYTFGSGTRLTVV.

V usage is TRBV5-6 and J usage is TRBJ2-2; D uncertain. The CDR3 runs to 11 residues. Germline CDR1 SGHDT, CDR2 YYEEEE. V was trimmed by 4 bases and J by 9 bases, leaving 7 bases between them. DNA for the CDR3: TGTGCCAGCAGCAACACAAGGGAGCTGTTTTTT. Translated: CASSNTRELFF.

The gene calls are TRBV27 and TRBJ2-1; 12 bases line up with TRBD2. Germline V gives CDR1 MNHEY, CDR2 SMNVEV (reference sequence). The ends lost 4 bases at V and 12 bases at J; junction bases unmatched: 10. The CDR3 extends over 15 amino acids. CDR3 DNA: TGTGCCAGCAGTTCCCCTAGCGGGGGGGGCTCACGGCAGTTCTTC. Translated: CASSSPSGGGSRQFF.

The genes are TRBV27 and TRBJ2-1, with a possible D match to TRBD2 (7 bases). In germline, CDR1 is MNHEY, CDR2 SMNVEV (reference sequence). The CDR3 spans 17 residues. V lost 4 bases and J 7 bases, leaving 23 bases between the germline ends. The DNA for the CDR3 is TGTGCCAGCAGTTCACCCTCGAGACGGGGGGCCAGGAATGAGCAGTTCTTC. Translated: CASSSPSRRGARNEQFF.

In DNA form, the CDR3 reads TGCGCCAGCAGTGTAAGCGGGACAGATACGCAGTATTTT. This gives the protein CASSVSGTDTQYF. The chain links TRBV10-1 to TRBJ2-3; D is perhaps TRBD2 (6 bases). The CDR3 sequence is 13 residues long. The germline gives CDR1 WNHNN, CDR2 SYGVQD (reference sequence). Between the trimmed V and J ends, which lost 4 bases and 3 bases, there was a span of 8 bases.

The V call is TRBV7-2, the J call TRBJ2-3; a possible D gene is TRBD1 (5 bases). V was clipped by 5 bases and J by 3 bases, with 9 bases between them. There are 13 residues in the CDR3. Germline assignment: CDR1 SGHTA and CDR2 FQGNSA. The CDR3 loop reads CASSNRQTDTQYF. CDR3 nucleotide sequence: TGTGCCAGCAGCAACCGACAGACAGATACGCAGTATTTT.

This clone was observed once. This rearrangement joins TRBV10-2 to TRBJ2-7; the D is unclear. CDR1 and CDR2 (germline): WSHSY, SAAADI. Deletions cut 8 bases from V and 6 bases from J, with 14 bases between. This CDR3 has 12 residues. The CDR3 reads CASGQSLFEQYF. In DNA, the CDR3 is TGCGCCAGCGGTCAGAGCCTTTTCGAGCAGTACTTC.

The gene calls are TRBV29-1 and TRBJ2-3, with 7 bases matching TRBD2. From germline, CDR1 is SQVTM and CDR2 ANQGSEA. The CDR3 runs 14 residues. J gave up 0 bases and V 5 bases, and 5 bases lay outside the gene matches. The CDR3 sequence: CSVYELASTDTQYF. The CDR3 bases are TGCAGCGTTTATGAACTAGCGAGCACAGATACGCAGTATTTT.

This clone was observed a few times. The chain couples TRBV28 to TRBJ2-1; D tentatively fits TRBD1 or TRBD2 (6 bases each). V dropped 11 bases and J dropped 2 bases, with 16 bases sitting between them. There are 14 residues in the CDR3. From germline, CDR1 is MDHEN and CDR2 SYDVKM. The CDR3 coding sequence is TGTGCCTCCAAGGCGGAGGGGGCCTACAATGAGCAGTTCTTC. Encoded protein: CASKAEGAYNEQFF.

This clone has more than one count but fewer than ten. The CDR3 spells CASSQGRAATSGANVLTF. CDR3 in DNA: TGCGCCAGCAGCCAAGGTCGTGCAGCCACCTCTGGGGCCAACGTCCTGACTTTC. This chain connects TRBV4-1 to TRBJ2-6; the D is unclear. Germline lookup yields CDR1 MGHRA and CDR2 YSYEKL. This CDR3 comprises 18 residues. V was shortened by 1 base and J by 0 bases, with 13 bases between the two germline ends.

V is TRBV2 and J is TRBJ2-1; 7 bases line up with TRBD2. The V segment lost 6 bases and the J segment 9 bases; nucleotides outside the gene matches: 8. The CDR3 sequence is 13 residues long. Germline-derived CDR1 and CDR2 are SNHLY and FYNNEI. The CDR3 spells CASSVDGRGEQFF. The CDR3 nucleotides read TGTGCCAGCAGCGTGGATGGGAGGGGTGAGCAGTTCTTC. Full variable domain (rest looked up from reference TRBV2 and TRBJ2-1): EPEVTQTPSHQVTQMGQEVILRCVPISNHLYFYWYRQILGQKVEFLVSFYNNEISEKSEIFDDQFSVERPDGSNFTLKIRSTKLEDSAMYFCASSVDGRGEQFFGPGTRLTVL.

The chain combines TRBV19 with TRBJ2-6; possibly TRBD1 for D (6 bases). Germline CDR1 is LNHDA and CDR2 is SQIVND (reference sequence). This CDR3 contains 15 residues. Trimming left V 4 bases short and J 0 bases short, with 7 bases between. CDR3 protein: CASSTQGSGANVLTF. In DNA, the CDR3 is TGTGCCAGTAGTACACAGGGCTCTGGGGCCAACGTCCTGACTTTC.

The CDR3 protein is CASSLVQGSTGELFF. For the CDR3, the DNA is TGTGCCAGCAGCTTAGTTCAGGGGTCCACCGGGGAGCTGTTTTTT. This chain joins TRBV5-4 and TRBJ2-2; D may be TRBD1 (6 bases). Trimming took 2 bases from V and 4 from J, leaving 12 bases between them. CDR1 and CDR2 (germline): SGHNT, YYREEE (reference sequence). The CDR3 runs 15 residues.

The gene calls are TRBV7-6 and TRBJ2-2; the match to TRBD1 covers 7 bases. The CDR3 covers 17 residues. Trimming removed 2 bases from V and 0 bases from J; junction bases left unmatched: 6. Germline assignment: CDR1 SGHVS and CDR2 FNYEAQ. Here the CDR3 reads CASSLLAQGANTGELFF. Here the CDR3 DNA reads TGTGCCAGCAGCTTACTGGCCCAGGGGGCGAACACCGGGGAGCTGTTTTTT.

In this sample, this clone turned up once. J is TRBJ2-5 and V is TRBV19, with D unclear. Trimming cost V 1 base and J 5 bases, with 11 bases left between them. The germline V gene encodes CDR1 LNHDA and CDR2 SQIVND (reference sequence). The CDR3 spans 14 residues. The CDR3 DNA follows: TGTGCCAGTAGTATAGCGGGCGTCGGGGAGACCCAGTACTTC. This codes for CASSIAGVGETQYF. Full variable domain (remainder filled in from reference TRBV19 and TRBJ2-5): DGGITQSPKYLFRKEGQNVTLSCEQNLNHDAMYWYRQDPGQGLRLIYYSQIVNDFQKGDIAEGYSVSREKKESFPLTVTSAQKNPTAFYLCASSIAGVGETQYFGPGTRLLVL.

This chain uses TRBV11-3 with TRBJ2-2, with TRBD2 matching 12 bases. The germline V gene encodes CDR1 SGHNT and CDR2 YENEEA. V gave up 0 bases and J gave up 0 bases; unmatched junction bases: 2. There are 18 residues in the CDR3. The CDR3 is CASSLEGLAGSNTGELFF. The CDR3 DNA reads as TGTGCCAGCAGCTTAGAGGGACTAGCGGGCTCGAACACCGGGGAGCTGTTTTTT.